The clone carrying this T cell receptor (beta chain) was counted at least ten times. Attached unique molecular identifiers marked individual cDNA molecules. From the 5' RACE reads, TCRdb called clonotypes with MiXCR, one entry per CDR3 protein. The repertoire holds some 120,000 distinct CDR3 sequences, more than 12% seen once, with 20% to 25% in the top ten. This entry is derived from a study of early T cells in non-severe SARS-CoV-2 infection. Study background: The authors sequenced bulk RNA from unsorted whole blood, leaving chains unpaired.

In germline, CDR1 is LGHNA, CDR2 YNFKEQ. V lost 2 bases and J 4 bases, leaving 16 bases between the germline ends. The CDR3 runs 16 residues. The sequence was collected from an adult who was a healthcare worker with PCR-confirmed SARS-CoV-2 infection or an uninfected control (not recorded which). This chain uses TRBV4-2 with TRBJ2-3, with D possibly being TRBD2 (6 bases). Specimen: whole blood. This CDR3 is CASSQPTSGLPDTQYF. The CDR3, as DNA: TGTGCCAGCAGCCAACCGACTAGTGGGCTCCCAGATACGCAGTATTTT.